Listed below are T cell receptor beta chains from one sample, sequenced in a study of CD4+ T cells in melanoma. Measured with immunoSEQ multiplex PCR; TCRdb has only the in-frame clones, and not every one. The sample has fewer than 150,000 clones; about 93% are singletons. Receptors originate from a human donor with melanoma. The CDR3 runs from the conserved cysteine through the conserved F or W. The size entry is marked missing in some rows and otherwise reads once, few, many or a size class.

J	size	length	V	CDR3
TRBJ2-1	NA	16	TRBV4-1	CASSQVAAGGYNEQFF
TRBJ2-5	NA	16	TRBV6-4	CASSGSTGLPQETQYF
TRBJ2-2	NA	14	TRBV7-2	CASSPLPSSGELFF
TRBJ2-5	NA	14	TRBV11-3	CASSVGQSAETQYF
TRBJ1-5	NA	14	TRBV6-6	CASSPGGGNQPQHF
TRBJ1-6	NA	15	TRBV2	CASSDSVQGNSPLHF
TRBJ1-1	NA	15	TRBV7-8	CASTRSDLEGTEAFF
TRBJ1-5	NA	16	TRBV5-8	CASSEDGRYSNQPQHF
TRBJ2-1	once	17	TRBV5-6	CASSHGIQGSSYNEQFF
TRBJ1-5	NA	16	TRBV7-3	CASSQSGRDSNQPQHF
TRBJ1-6	once	14	TRBV30	CAWSVGTGNSPLHF
TRBJ1-5	NA	15	TRBV27	CASSPRTGQRQPQHF